This T cell receptor beta chain was documented in a study of blood T cell repertoires in COVID-19. Study-level information: Sources were T cells, B-cell-depleted T cells, or PBMCs; the material itself was cDNA or gDNA.

Trimming took 1 base from V and 7 from J, leaving 14 bases between them. Germline loops: CDR1 SGHTA, CDR2 FQGNSA. The CDR3 has 15 residues. Study processing details: Researchers report that nucleated cell counts were estimated from reference gene primer amplification. The assay was immunoSEQ multiplex PCR, and TCRdb's table has in-frame clones only and misses some. That table furnishes V, J and clone size, whereas the DNA furnished D and trimming. This sample has fewer than 70,000 clones, with 80% to 90% found just once. This sequence was found in a man between 45 and 60 years old with acute or convalescent COVID-19. The sequenced material came from peripheral blood. The chain combines TRBV7-2 with TRBJ2-1; maybe TRBD1 (6 bases). CDR3 amino acids: CASSLGQGLNNEQFF. The CDR3, as DNA: TGTGCCAGCAGCTTAGGGCAGGGGCTCAATAATGAGCAGTTCTTC.